These 29 T cell receptor beta chains were all obtained from the same sample, sequenced in a study of T cell responses to AZD1222 COVID-19 vaccine. Clones were read by immunoSEQ multiplex PCR, and TCRdb kept only the in-frame ones, dropping some. The top ten hold approximately 5.1% of the sample, which has over 100,000 clones, roughly nine tenths seen once. This material consisted of peripheral blood, taken on day 0 of AZD1222 vaccination. These receptors all stem from an adult in good health.

This chain uses TRBV5-4 with TRBJ2-2, with 9 bases identical to TRBD1. Germline V gene data show CDR1 as SGHNT and CDR2 as YYREEE (reference sequence). The V segment lost 3 bases and the J segment 0 bases; nucleotides outside the gene matches: 6. This CDR3 is built from 17 residues. Here the CDR3 reads CASSSPGTGSNTGELFF. In nucleotides, the CDR3 is TGTGCCAGCAGCTCGCCGGGGACAGGGTCGAACACCGGGGAGCTGTTTTTT.

The chain couples TRBV7-6 to TRBJ2-1; D is uncertain. The germline V gene has CDR1 SGHVS and CDR2 FNYEAQ. The CDR3 totals 15 residues. V lost 1 base and J lost 9, with 16 bases in between. CDR3 in amino acids: CASSLVNSQVAEQFF. CDR3 nucleotides: TGTGCCAGCAGCTTAGTTAACAGCCAGGTCGCTGAGCAGTTCTTC.

The chain has TRBV7-9 and TRBJ2-5; D might be TRBD1 (5 bases). The CDR3 extends over 16 amino acids. V lost 5 bases to trimming and J lost 10 bases, with 26 bases between them. The germline CDR1 and CDR2 sequences are SEHNR and FQNEAQ (reference sequence). The CDR3, as DNA: TGTGCCAGCAGCCCATCGGGCGCAGGGTGGTCCGAAGTCCAGTACTTC. It translates to CASSPSGAGWSEVQYF.

The chain uses TRBV7-6 and TRBJ2-3; 8 bases align to TRBD2. The CDR3 contains 16 residues. CDR1 and CDR2 from the germline V gene are SGHVS and FNYEAQ. V gave up 2 bases and J gave up 7 bases; unmatched junction bases: 11. CDR3 nucleotide sequence: TGTGCCAGCAGCTTAATTTCTAGCGGGCCCCTAAATACGCAGTATTTT. Its translation: CASSLISSGPLNTQYF.

The rearrangement joins TRBV10-3 to TRBJ1-3, with 8 positions matching TRBD1. Germline lookup yields CDR1 ENHRY and CDR2 SYGVKD. This CDR3 spans 15 amino acids. V lost 7 bases and J lost 4; bases outside the gene matches: 9. Here the CDR3 DNA reads TGTGCCATCACCCCTCAGGGGGCGGGCGGAAACACCATATATTTT. Its translation: CAITPQGAGGNTIYF.

This clone has only a few counts. This chain links TRBV7-2 with TRBJ1-5, with D perhaps TRBD1 (5 bases). The V gene's germline CDR1 is SGHTA and CDR2 FQGNSA. The ends were cut back, 5 bases at V and 2 bases at J, with 13 bases in the middle. CDR3 length: 15 amino acids. The CDR3 reads CASSPTGRGNQPQHF. As DNA, the CDR3 is TGTGCCAGCAGCCCGACGGGCAGGGGCAATCAGCCCCAGCATTTT.

The chain has TRBV19 and TRBJ2-7; no definite D call. Trimming shortened V by 2 bases and J by 5 bases, and 13 bases separated the two germline ends. There are 14 residues in the CDR3. In germline, CDR1 is LNHDA, CDR2 SQIVND (reference sequence). This CDR3 reads CASSIMAHWDEQYF. For the CDR3, the DNA is TGTGCCAGTAGTATAATGGCTCACTGGGACGAGCAGTACTTC.

The chain uses TRBV30 and TRBJ2-5; tentative D call: TRBD1 (6 bases). The CDR3 consists of 14 residues. The V and J ends lost 2 bases and 5 bases respectively, with 15 bases between them. Germline V gives CDR1 GTSNPN, CDR2 SVGIG (reference sequence). DNA of the CDR3: TGTGCCTGGAGTTCCACAGGGTGGCTCGAGACCCAGTACTTC. Encoded protein: CAWSSTGWLETQYF.

The chain links TRBV11-2 to TRBJ2-7, with 13 positions matching TRBD2. Per the germline V gene, CDR1 is SGHAT and CDR2 is FQNNGV. After removal of 4 bases from V and 3 bases from J, the junction contained 0 bases not matched to a gene. There are 14 residues in the CDR3. CDR3 nucleotide sequence: TGTGCCAGCAGCTGGACTAGCGGGGGCTACGAGCAGTACTTC. Amino acid sequence: CASSWTSGGYEQYF.

V gene TRBV5-4 combines with J gene TRBJ2-2, with TRBD2 matching 11 bases. Germline values: CDR1 SGHNT, CDR2 YYREEE (reference sequence). The CDR3 has 16 amino acids. Germline trimming cut 4 bases from V and 1 base from J; bases unmatched to any gene: 3. The DNA of the CDR3 is TGTGCCAGCAGCCCAGGACTAGCGGGGAACACCGGGGAGCTGTTTTTT. It codes for CASSPGLAGNTGELFF.

This clone showed up just once. The chain joins TRBV9 to TRBJ2-5; maybe TRBD2 (6 bases). The CDR3 runs to 14 residues. CDR1 is SGDLS, CDR2 YYNGEE, per germline. The V end lost 0 bases, the J end lost 5 bases, and 11 bases lay between the germline ends. CDR3 residues: CASSVASGDETQYF. The CDR3, as DNA: TGTGCCAGCAGCGTAGCGTCGGGGGACGAGACCCAGTACTTC.

The rearrangement joins TRBV7-8 to TRBJ1-5; D unclear. There are 15 residues in the CDR3. Germline V gene data show CDR1 as SGHVS and CDR2 as FQNEAQ. V was clipped by 1 base and J by 0 bases, with 7 bases between them. CDR3 sequence reads: CASSLDEYSNQPQHF. The DNA for the CDR3 is TGTGCCAGCAGCTTAGATGAATATAGCAATCAGCCCCAGCATTTT.

This clone was picked up a small number of times. The chain uses TRBV13 and TRBJ1-3; tentative D call: TRBD1 (5 bases). Germline V CDR1 and CDR2: PRHDT, FYEKMQ (reference sequence). The CDR3 runs 17 residues. Trimming shortened V by 2 bases and J by 0 bases, and 14 bases separated the two germline ends. The CDR3 loop is CASSLFLRGLSGNTIYF. CDR3 nucleotides: TGTGCCAGCAGCTTATTCCTGAGGGGCCTCTCTGGAAACACCATATATTTT.

The chain is built from TRBV5-4 and TRBJ1-2, with no clear D. The length of the CDR3 is 17 residues. Germline-derived CDR1 and CDR2 are SGHNT and YYREEE (reference sequence). The V end lost 0 bases, the J end lost 1 base, and 16 bases lay between the germline ends. CDR3 DNA sequence: TGTGCCAGCAGCTTGGATTTTTATCGTAACAGTAACTATGGCTACACCTTC. This codes for CASSLDFYRNSNYGYTF.

The V and J genes are TRBV6-5 and TRBJ2-2, with D tentatively TRBD1 or TRBD2 (5 bases each). The CDR3 totals 15 residues. V lost 6 bases, J lost 0 bases, and 11 bases lay in between. CDR1 is MNHEY, CDR2 SVGAGI, per germline. Written as DNA, the CDR3 is TGTGCCAGCAGACGAGGGGTGGCGAACACCGGGGAGCTGTTTTTT. It is translated as CASRRGVANTGELFF.

V usage is TRBV19 and J usage is TRBJ1-1, with 7 bases aligning to TRBD1. V lost 5 bases and J lost 1; bases outside the gene matches: 13. The CDR3 covers 17 residues. Germline CDR1 is LNHDA and CDR2 is SQIVND (reference sequence). CDR3 nucleotides: TGTGCCAGTAGTTCGACAGGGACGAGGTGGGGGAACACTGAAGCTTTCTTT. This codes for CASSSTGTRWGNTEAFF.

The chain has TRBV13 and TRBJ1-2, with D tentatively TRBD1 (5 bases). CDR1 is PRHDT, CDR2 FYEKMQ, per germline (reference sequence). The CDR3 spans 12 residues. V lost 5 bases to trimming and J lost 5 bases, with 9 bases between them. Here the CDR3 reads CASSAQGYGYTF. As DNA, the CDR3 is TGTGCCAGCAGCGCCCAGGGTTATGGCTACACCTTC.

This clone appeared once. The chain has TRBV2 and TRBJ2-1, with TRBD2 matching over 12 bases. From germline, CDR1 is SNHLY and CDR2 FYNNEI. The CDR3 loop spans 15 amino acids. V lost 5 bases and J lost 5; bases outside the gene matches: 4. CDR3 bases: TGTGCCAGCAGTCAACTAGCGGGGGGACACAATGAGCAGTTCTTC. The encoded protein is CASSQLAGGHNEQFF.

The chain is built from TRBV7-2 and TRBJ2-2; TRBD2 agrees at 12 bases. The V and J ends lost 4 bases and 7 bases, in that order; junction bases with no gene match: 10. Germline CDR1 and CDR2: SGHTA and FQGNSA. This CDR3 region has 17 residues. CDR3 nucleotides: TGTGCCAGCAGCTATACTAGCGGGGGGCCGCCGAACGGGGAGCTGTTTTTT. It encodes CASSYTSGGPPNGELFF.

This chain links TRBV4-2 with TRBJ1-2; no clear D. Deletions cut 0 bases from V and 5 bases from J, with 10 bases between. Germline V gives CDR1 LGHNA, CDR2 YNFKEQ. The CDR3 is 14 residues long. CDR3 loop: CASSQETVRYGYTF. CDR3 coding DNA: TGTGCCAGCAGCCAAGAGACGGTTCGGTATGGCTACACCTTC.

Notes on this clone: Different DNA sequences within this sample yield the same CDR3. This chain links TRBV7-2 with TRBJ1-1; D remains unclear. Germline V gene lookup returns CDR1 SGHTA and CDR2 FQGNSA. With 0 bases removed from V and 5 bases from J, the gap between germline ends came to 10 bases. This CDR3 region has 14 residues. The CDR3: CASSLAGVGTEAFF. The CDR3 DNA follows: TGTGCCAGCAGCTTAGCCGGGGTTGGAACTGAAGCTTTCTTT. The variable domain in full, with the rest retrieved from reference TRBV7-2 and TRBJ1-1, is GAGVSQSPSNKVTEKGKDVELRCDPISGHTALYWYRQSLGQGLEFLIYFQGNSAPDKSGLPSDRFSAERTGGSVSTLTIQRTQQEDSAVYLCASSLAGVGTEAFFGQGTRLTVV.

The chain employs TRBV28 and TRBJ1-5; no firm D call. Trimming stripped 6 bases from V and 1 base from J, with 7 bases between. Germline CDR1 reads MDHEN; CDR2 reads SYDVKM. This CDR3 comprises 13 residues. The CDR3 bases are TGTGCCAGCAGACTTATAAGCAATCAGCCCCAGCATTTT. Encoded protein: CASRLISNQPQHF.

The chain employs TRBV9 and TRBJ2-3, with 16 bases matching TRBD2. The V segment lost 2 bases and the J segment 1 base; nucleotides outside the gene matches: 7. This CDR3 contains 19 residues. The germline V gene encodes CDR1 SGDLS and CDR2 YYNGEE. This chain's CDR3 is CASSVGTSGRGWGTDTQYF. DNA for the CDR3: TGTGCCAGCAGCGTTGGGACTAGCGGGAGGGGATGGGGCACAGATACGCAGTATTTT.

This chain joins TRBV24-1 and TRBJ1-6, with a possible D match to TRBD1 (5 bases). The germline gives CDR1 KGHDR, CDR2 SFDVKD. With 4 bases removed from V and 10 bases from J, the gap between germline ends came to 19 bases. The CDR3 length is 16 residues. In nucleotides, the CDR3 is TGTGCCACCAGTGACTACTCCAGGGTAGTAAGATCACCCCTCCACTTT. This translates into CATSDYSRVVRSPLHF.

V is TRBV19 and J is TRBJ2-2, with a possible D match to TRBD2 (5 bases). V dropped 8 bases and J dropped 6 bases, with 10 bases sitting between them. Germline CDR1 and CDR2: LNHDA and SQIVND (reference sequence). CDR3 size: 12 residues. CDR3 sequence (DNA): TGTGCCAGTGCTTACGGGGCCGGGGAGCTGTTTTTT. Translating it yields CASAYGAGELFF.

The chain is built from TRBV28 and TRBJ1-6, with a possible D match to TRBD1 (5 bases). This CDR3 has 15 residues. CDR1 MDHEN and CDR2 SYDVKM come from the germline V gene. V was cut by 7 bases and J by 7 bases, with 17 bases left in between. CDR3: CASTPDYRGNSPLHF. CDR3 coding DNA: TGTGCCAGCACCCCTGACTACCGGGGGAATTCACCCCTCCACTTT.

The chain recombines TRBV27 with TRBJ2-7; 8 bases are shared with TRBD2. With V trimmed by 4 bases and J by 3 bases, 8 bases remained unmatched. Germline V gene lookup returns CDR1 MNHEY and CDR2 SMNVEV (reference sequence). The CDR3 contains 15 residues. The CDR3 DNA reads as TGTGCCAGCAGTTCCCCCATAGCGGGAAGCTACGAGCAGTACTTC. Amino acids: CASSSPIAGSYEQYF.

The J gene is TRBJ2-2, the V gene TRBV29-1; D ambiguous. This CDR3 region has 13 residues. Deletions cut 5 bases from V and 6 bases from J, with 13 bases between. The germline V gene encodes CDR1 SQVTM and CDR2 ANQGSEA. The CDR3: CSVTLADPGELFF. The DNA of the CDR3 is TGCAGCGTTACTTTGGCTGACCCCGGGGAGCTGTTTTTT.

V and J are TRBV4-2 and TRBJ2-7; maybe TRBD1 (6 bases). Germline V CDR1 and CDR2: LGHNA, YNFKEQ. V dropped 0 bases and J dropped 2 bases, with 11 bases sitting between them. This CDR3 spans 15 amino acids. The CDR3 is CASSQETGPTYEQYF. The CDR3 coding sequence is TGTGCCAGCAGCCAAGAAACAGGGCCTACCTACGAGCAGTACTTC.